This T cell receptor beta chain originates from a study of blood T cell repertoires in COVID-19. Study as a whole: PBMCs, B-cell-depleted T cells, or T cells were the source of the cDNA or gDNA that made up the material.

Those enrolled, adults aged about 18 to 95 years, came from 20 to 25 US areas. Participants reported their clinical history, and cohort assignment relied on those reports. This clone was found a few times. Per germline, CDR1 SGHRS and CDR2 YFSETQ. V lost 9 bases and J lost 6; bases outside the gene matches: 10. The CDR3 spans 14 residues. How the authors handled the data: Estimation of nucleated cell counts relied on the amplification of reference gene primers. The method was immunoSEQ multiplex PCR; TCRdb's version includes in-frame clones alone and lacks a portion of them. V and J calls and clone size are those listed in that table; D and trimming were worked out from the DNA. Of 150,000 to 200,000 clones in the sample, around 85% were seen once.

The chain has TRBV5-1 and TRBJ2-1; 9 positions agree with TRBD2. This TCR came from a man aged 35 to 55 who had recovered from COVID-19. Source material: PBMCs or T cells enriched from blood (not recorded which). The CDR3 DNA follows: TGCGCCACTTCAATAGCGGGAGCCCCCAATGAGCAGTTCTTC. Its translation: CATSIAGAPNEQFF.